This TCR beta chain was sequenced during a study of T cell changes during pregnancy in multiple sclerosis. The germline V gene encodes CDR1 SEHNR and CDR2 FQNEAQ (reference sequence). CDR3 size: 15 residues. J gave up 2 bases and V 2 bases, and 1 base lay outside the gene matches. The table came from immunoSEQ multiplex PCR; TCRdb's copy has only in-frame clones and leaves some out. Of approximately 70,000 clones in the sample, 91% were seen once. This chain links TRBV7-9 with TRBJ1-3; 9 bases are shared with TRBD1. The sequence came from a female donor in good health, enrolled as a control in a pregnancy study. The sample was peripheral blood, taken in the third trimester of pregnancy. This CDR3 reads CASSLRTGAGNTIYF. CDR3 in DNA: TGTGCCAGCAGCTTAAGGACAGGGGCTGGAAACACCATATATTTT.